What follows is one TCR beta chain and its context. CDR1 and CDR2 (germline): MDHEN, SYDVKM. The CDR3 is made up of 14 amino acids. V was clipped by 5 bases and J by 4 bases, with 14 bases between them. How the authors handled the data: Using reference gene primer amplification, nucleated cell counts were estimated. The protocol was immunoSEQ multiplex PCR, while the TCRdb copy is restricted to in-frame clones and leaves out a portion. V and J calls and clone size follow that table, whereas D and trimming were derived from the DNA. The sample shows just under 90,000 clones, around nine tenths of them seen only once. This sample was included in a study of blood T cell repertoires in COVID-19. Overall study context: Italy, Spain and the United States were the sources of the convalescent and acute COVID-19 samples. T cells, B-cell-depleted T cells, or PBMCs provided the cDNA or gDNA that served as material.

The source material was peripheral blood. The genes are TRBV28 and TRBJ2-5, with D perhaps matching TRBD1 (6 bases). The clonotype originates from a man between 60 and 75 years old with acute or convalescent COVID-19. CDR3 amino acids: CASSPRVGAETQYF. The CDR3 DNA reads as TGTGCCAGCAGTCCCCGGGTGGGGGCAGAGACCCAGTACTTC.